The 24 T cell receptor beta chains below were found in one sample sequenced in a study of beta chain features in type 1 diabetes. cDNA synthesis used the whole RNA isolate, giving expressed TCRB sequences. Sequencing was performed with immunoSEQ multiplex PCR; in TCRdb, only in-frame clones are kept and a portion is missing. Altogether under 150,000 clones are present, roughly 50% being singletons, with the ten largest covering under 0.5%. The sequenced sample was Tregs from blood. The receptors come from a young man in good health.

This chain uses TRBV7-9 with TRBJ1-4; 7 positions agree with TRBD1. The CDR3 spans 17 residues. Germline lookup yields CDR1 SEHNR and CDR2 FQNEAQ (reference sequence). V gave up 1 base and J gave up 4 bases; unmatched junction bases: 9. This CDR3 reads CASSLGNPGQINEKLFF. CDR3 coding DNA: TGTGCCAGCAGCTTAGGAAATCCGGGACAGATTAATGAAAAACTGTTTTTT.

This chain uses TRBV28 with TRBJ2-7, with TRBD1 matching 8 bases. V trimming: 1 base; J trimming: 4 bases; junction bases outside the gene matches: 9. The CDR3 loop spans 16 amino acids. Germline lookup yields CDR1 MDHEN and CDR2 SYDVKM. As DNA, the CDR3 is TGTGCCAGCAGTTTATACCCCGGGACAGGACTTTACGAGCAGTACTTC. Translating it yields CASSLYPGTGLYEQYF.

This chain links TRBV11-2 with TRBJ2-5; no firm D call. The DNA end lines up better with TRBJ2-7; the J call may be wrong. This CDR3 region has 13 residues. The germline V gene encodes CDR1 SGHAT and CDR2 FQNNGV. The CDR3 region is CASSLVNSYEQYF. In DNA, the CDR3 is TGTGCCAGCAGCTTAGTCAACAGCTACGAGCAGTACTTC.

The chain uses TRBV7-2 and TRBJ2-2; TRBD1 matches 9 bases. This CDR3 is built from 15 residues. Unmatched junction bases numbered 8, after V lost 4 bases and J lost 8 bases. The V gene's germline CDR1 is SGHTA and CDR2 FQGNSA. Here the CDR3 DNA reads TGTGCCAGCAGCTCCCAGACAGGGGGTACAGGGGAGCTGTTTTTT. It specifies CASSSQTGGTGELFF. Together with reference TRBV7-2 and TRBJ2-2, the CDR3 gives the full variable domain: GAGVSQSPSNKVTEKGKDVELRCDPISGHTALYWYRQSLGQGLEFLIYFQGNSAPDKSGLPSDRFSAERTGGSVSTLTIQRTQQEDSAVYLCASSSQTGGTGELFFGEGSRLTVL.

The rearrangement joins TRBV28 to TRBJ1-5; 8 bases agree with TRBD1. CDR1 is MDHEN, CDR2 SYDVKM, per germline. The CDR3 covers 15 residues. The V segment lost 3 bases and the J segment 4 bases; nucleotides outside the gene matches: 5. This CDR3 reads CASSFLDRENQPQHF. CDR3 sequence (DNA): TGTGCCAGCAGTTTTTTGGACAGGGAGAATCAGCCCCAGCATTTT.

The genes are TRBV21-1 and TRBJ1-5. TRBV21-1 is described as a pseudogene. This CDR3 has 15 amino acids. The CDR3 here is CASSKSDGRGQPQHF. DNA for the CDR3: TGTGCCAGCAGCAAAAGTGACGGCCGGGGTCAGCCCCAGCATTTT.

This clone was counted between two and nine times. The chain recombines TRBV20-1 with TRBJ2-7; D not resolved. CDR1 is DFQATT, CDR2 SNEGSKA, per germline (reference sequence). The ends were cut back, 0 bases at V and 5 bases at J, with 5 bases in the middle. This CDR3 contains 11 residues. The CDR3 reads CSARDYHEQYF. The DNA for the CDR3 is TGCAGTGCTAGAGATTATCACGAGCAGTACTTC.

This clone was seen more than once but under ten times. CDR3 in amino acids: CASSQESGQGNTIYF. The CDR3 DNA reads TGTGCCAGCAGCCAAGAATCGGGCCAGGGGAACACCATATATTTT. This rearrangement joins TRBV4-2 to TRBJ1-3, with TRBD1 as a possible D gene (6 bases). CDR3 length equals 15 residues. Deletions cut 0 bases from V and 7 bases from J, with 13 bases between. The germline V gene has CDR1 LGHNA and CDR2 YNFKEQ.

This clone came up a few times. The chain has TRBV28 and TRBJ1-5; no definite D call. Germline V gene sequence: CDR1 MDHEN, CDR2 SYDVKM. Between the trimmed V and J ends, which lost 4 bases and 9 bases, there was a span of 10 bases. This CDR3 region has 12 residues. CDR3 region: CASSWGAGPQHF. Here the CDR3 DNA reads TGTGCCAGCAGTTGGGGTGCGGGGCCCCAGCATTTT.

There are a few counts of this clone. The chain employs TRBV6-5 and TRBJ1-5; maybe TRBD1 (6 bases). Germline V gives CDR1 MNHEY, CDR2 SVGAGI. V was cut by 6 bases and J by 3 bases, with 15 bases left in between. This CDR3 has 15 amino acids. CDR3 DNA sequence: TGTGCCAGCAGCCAACAGGGCAGGGTCAATCAGCCCCAGCATTTT. Translated, it gives CASSQQGRVNQPQHF.

V usage is TRBV11-2 and J usage is TRBJ2-5; D is perhaps TRBD1 (5 bases). Germline CDR1 is SGHAT and CDR2 is FQNNGV. The CDR3 is 15 residues long. V lost 5 bases to trimming and J lost 5 bases, with 18 bases between them. CDR3 region: CASSRASRVAETQYF. In DNA form, the CDR3 reads TGTGCCAGCAGCCGGGCGAGCAGGGTGGCGGAGACCCAGTACTTC. The full variable domain, in which reference TRBV11-2 and TRBJ2-5 provide the parts outside the CDR3, is EAGVAQSPRYKIIEKRQSVAFWCNPISGHATLYWYQQILGQGPKLLIQFQNNGVVDDSQLPKDRFSAERLKGVDSTLKIQPAKLEDSAVYLCASSRASRVAETQYFGPGTRLLVL.

This clone was picked up a small number of times. The V gene is TRBV7-8, the J gene TRBJ2-7, with 8 bases that match TRBD2. The CDR3 runs 17 residues. J lost 5 bases, V lost 1 base, and 13 bases had no gene match. Germline V gives CDR1 SGHVS, CDR2 FQNEAQ. CDR3: CASSLVQFTGGPHEQYF. CDR3 sequence (DNA): TGTGCCAGCAGCTTAGTTCAGTTCACGGGGGGGCCCCACGAGCAGTACTTC.

CDR3 sequence: CASSVRQSGTEAFF. For the CDR3, the DNA is TGTGCCAGCAGTGTTCGACAGTCGGGCACTGAAGCTTTCTTT. This chain uses TRBV2 with TRBJ1-1; TRBD1 is a possible D gene (5 bases). Per germline, CDR1 SNHLY and CDR2 FYNNEI. CDR3 length: 14 amino acids. Trimming removed 4 bases at V and 4 bases at J, with 13 bases between.

A few counts support this clone. This chain uses TRBV5-1 with TRBJ1-5; 11 bases fit TRBD1. J lost 2 bases, V lost 0 bases, and 1 base had no gene match. Looked up from germline, CDR1 is SGHRS and CDR2 is YFSETQ. This CDR3 region has 16 residues. CDR3 in DNA: TGCGCCAGCAGCTTGGAGGGACAGGGGGGCAATCAGCCCCAGCATTTT. Its translation is CASSLEGQGGNQPQHF.

This clone was observed a handful of times. The chain couples TRBV28 to TRBJ2-7, with 8 nucleotides matching TRBD1. CDR1 and CDR2 from the germline V gene are MDHEN and SYDVKM. Germline trimming cut 4 bases from V and 2 bases from J; bases unmatched to any gene: 7. The CDR3 loop spans 15 amino acids. CDR3 protein: CASSSSRDRPYEQYF. Here the CDR3 DNA reads TGTGCCAGCAGTTCATCCCGGGACAGGCCCTACGAGCAGTACTTC.

The gene calls are TRBV6-5 and TRBJ1-1, with D maybe TRBD1 (5 bases). This CDR3 has 11 residues. Germline CDR1 reads MNHEY; CDR2 reads SVGAGI. V lost 2 bases, J lost 11 bases, and 9 bases lay in between. The CDR3 DNA reads TGTGCCAGCAGTTACAGGGGAACGGCTTTCTTT. Translating it yields CASSYRGTAFF.

This clone was detected only a few times. V is TRBV5-6 and J is TRBJ2-1; 13 nucleotides align to TRBD2. V shed 5 bases and J 5 bases; nucleotides not matched to a gene: 4. Germline values: CDR1 SGHDT, CDR2 YYEEEE. The CDR3 sequence is 15 residues long. The CDR3 reads CASRAGLAGNNEQFF. The CDR3 DNA is TGTGCCAGCAGGGCGGGACTAGCGGGGAACAATGAGCAGTTCTTC.

The rearrangement joins TRBV7-8 to TRBJ1-1, with a possible D match to TRBD1 (5 bases). Trimming pared 7 bases from V and 4 bases from J, leaving 13 bases between. CDR1 is SGHVS and CDR2 is FQNEAQ in the germline V gene. The CDR3 loop spans 13 amino acids. The CDR3 is CASTAPGGTEAFF. CDR3 nucleotide sequence: TGTGCCAGCACCGCTCCGGGGGGCACTGAAGCTTTCTTT.

V gene TRBV7-2 combines with J gene TRBJ2-7; D is undetermined. V lost 1 base and J 9 bases, leaving 13 bases between the germline ends. This CDR3 contains 13 residues. From germline, CDR1 is SGHTA and CDR2 FQGNSA. This CDR3 is CASSLDRLAGQYF. In nucleotides, the CDR3 is TGTGCCAGCAGCTTAGACCGCCTGGCTGGGCAGTACTTC.

This clone was counted between two and nine times. This chain connects TRBV15 to TRBJ2-7; D not resolved. The V and J ends lost 0 bases and 9 bases respectively, with 15 bases between them. The V gene's germline CDR1 is LNHNV and CDR2 YYDKDF (reference sequence). CDR3 length: 14 amino acids. The CDR3 reads CATSRESQSLRQYF. CDR3 coding DNA: TGTGCCACCAGCAGAGAGTCTCAGTCCCTCCGGCAGTACTTC.

This clone occurred a few times. The chain is built from TRBV7-7 and TRBJ2-5, with 7 bases that match TRBD1. Germline-derived CDR1 and CDR2 are SSHAT and FNYEAQ (reference sequence). There are 16 residues in the CDR3. J was trimmed by 4 bases and V by 1 base; bases with no gene match: 9. As DNA, the CDR3 is TGTGCCAGCAGCTTAGGAGGGGGCCTGTTTGGAGAGACCCAGTACTTC. Its translation is CASSLGGGLFGETQYF. Drawing the rest from reference TRBV7-7 and TRBJ2-5, the complete variable domain is GAGVSQSPRYKVTKRGQDVTLRCDPISSHATLYWYQQALGQGPEFLTYFNYEAQPDKSGLPSDRFSAERPEGSISTLTIQRTEQRDSAMYRCASSLGGGLFGETQYFGPGTRLLVL.

This clone was picked up one time. Other DNA sequences from this sample encode an identical CDR3 as well. The chain combines TRBV30 with TRBJ1-6, with TRBD1 as a possible D gene (6 bases). This CDR3 has 13 residues. Germline V gene sequence: CDR1 GTSNPN, CDR2 SVGIG (reference sequence). CDR3 bases: TGTGCTTGGGGAGGACAGAGAAATTCACCCCTCCACTTT. Amino acid sequence: CAWGGQRNSPLHF.

This clone was observed a handful of times. The V gene is TRBV6-6, the J gene TRBJ2-1; 13 nucleotides align to TRBD2. CDR3 length: 15 amino acids. The V segment lost 5 bases and the J segment 11 bases; nucleotides outside the gene matches: 9. CDR1 MNHNY and CDR2 SVGAGI come from the germline V gene (reference sequence). CDR3: CASSPRLAGGLQQFF. The CDR3 bases are TGTGCCAGCAGTCCCCGACTAGCGGGGGGCCTTCAGCAGTTCTTC.

The chain combines TRBV10-3 with TRBJ2-1; D not resolved. The CDR3 loop spans 16 amino acids. The V gene's germline CDR1 is ENHRY and CDR2 SYGVKD. The V and J ends lost 4 bases and 0 bases respectively, with 13 bases between them. CDR3 region: CAISVTIRSSYNEQFF. Here the CDR3 DNA reads TGTGCCATCAGTGTAACGATCAGAAGCTCCTACAATGAGCAGTTCTTC.